These 7 T cell receptor beta chains originate from one sample sequenced in a study of CD8+CD57+ T cells in acquired aplastic anemia listed by TCRdb under 2018. TCRdb names Illumina HiSeq 2000 as the instrument used. Profiling of TCR beta VDJ combinations and CDR3 sequences used genomic DNA as the template. TCRdb ran its own pipeline on the public reads, namely fastp trimming at Q25 and MiXCR clone calling, and kept in-frame beta chains. Rows matching on CDR3 protein sequence are summarized as one entry with the most common DNA and genes. This sample lists around 68,000 distinct CDR3 sequences; roughly half were detected once. The ten biggest clones cover approximately 8.6% of the sample. The specimen was sorted CD4+, CD8+, or CD8+CD57+ T cells (not recorded which) from PBMCs. Receptors originate from a human donor in good health, serving as a control.

This clonotype was counted a few times. The V call is TRBV4-2, the J call TRBJ2-3, with 9 positions matching TRBD1. CDR3 length: 15 amino acids. From germline, CDR1 is LGHNA and CDR2 YNFKEQ. V was clipped by 4 bases and J by 3 bases; unmatched bases: 5. The CDR3, as DNA: TGTGCCAGCAGCCGTCCGGGACAGGGAACAGATACGCAGTATTTT. As protein: CASSRPGQGTDTQYF.

This chain links TRBV29-1 with TRBJ2-5; TRBD2 agrees at 8 bases. CDR1 and CDR2 (germline): SQVTM, ANQGSEA. This CDR3 is built from 13 residues. The CDR3 sequence is CRPGRGDQETQYF. CDR3 bases: TGCAGACCCGGGAGGGGGGACCAAGAGACCCAGTACTTC.

This sequence joins TRBV7-9 and TRBJ2-7; no clear D. V dropped 9 bases and J dropped 3 bases, with 12 bases sitting between them. Germline CDR1 SEHNR, CDR2 FQNEAQ (reference sequence). This CDR3 is 12 amino acids long. This CDR3 is CASTGDGYEQYF. The CDR3 DNA is TGTGCCAGTACTGGAGACGGCTACGAGCAGTACTTC.

This clonotype was detected many times. V usage is TRBV5-1 and J usage is TRBJ2-7, with D possibly matching TRBD2 (6 bases). Germline V lookup: CDR1 SGHRS, CDR2 YFSETQ. Trimming shortened V by 0 bases and J by 2 bases, and 21 bases separated the two germline ends. The CDR3 consists of 18 residues. CDR3 sequence reads: CASSLGVLGGLDPYEQYF. The CDR3 DNA is TGCGCCAGCAGCTTGGGGGTATTGGGGGGACTGGACCCCTACGAGCAGTACTTC. Variable domain in full (rest from reference TRBV5-1 and TRBJ2-7): KAGVTQTPRYLIKTRGQQVTLSCSPISGHRSVSWYQQTPGQGLQFLFEYFSETQRNKGNFPGRFSGRQFSNSRSEMNVSTLELGDSALYLCASSLGVLGGLDPYEQYFGPGTRLTVT.

This clonotype came up many times. The genes are TRBV7-3 and TRBJ1-1; the D gene is possibly TRBD1 (5 bases). The CDR3 totals 12 residues. Per the germline V gene, CDR1 is SGHTA and CDR2 is FQGTGA. The germline V and J ends were trimmed by 5 bases and 7 bases, with 11 bases remaining between them. The CDR3 region is CASSVPGGEAFF. The CDR3 coding sequence is TGTGCCAGCAGCGTCCCCGGGGGTGAAGCTTTCTTT.

This chain joins TRBV25-1 and TRBJ2-7; no clear D. Germline V lookup: CDR1 MGHDK, CDR2 SYGVNS. The CDR3 covers 13 residues. The V and J ends lost 5 bases and 2 bases respectively, with 10 bases between them. The CDR3: CASSYAGPYEQYF. CDR3 DNA: TGTGCCAGCAGTTACGCAGGTCCCTACGAGCAGTACTTC.

This clonotype was found a few times. Sequence at one end of the junction differs from germline and may be a read error. This chain connects TRBV6-4 to TRBJ2-2; D may be TRBD2 (5 bases). This CDR3 has 14 amino acids. Per the germline V gene, CDR1 is MRHNA and CDR2 is SNTAGT. The CDR3 coding sequence is TGTGCCAGCAGTGACTTTCTAGACACCGGGGAGCTGCTCTTT. It translates to CASSDFLDTGELLF.